This note documents a single TCR beta chain sequence. Antigen specificity is unknown. This sample was taken from a study of beta chain features in type 1 diabetes. Points from the study as a whole: PCR might preferentially amplify shorter templates, equally in patients and controls.

Investigators reverse transcribed all isolated RNA, so they sequenced expressed TCRB transcripts. Profiling relied on immunoSEQ multiplex PCR, and the TCRdb table lists in-frame clones only, not all of them. The data contain a few hundred thousand clones, roughly 30% of them singletons. Trimming shortened V by 0 bases and J by 8 bases, and 10 bases separated the two germline ends. The CDR3 contains 13 residues. Germline V gene sequence: CDR1 MGHRA, CDR2 YSYEKL. The rearrangement links TRBV4-1 to TRBJ1-2; D ambiguous. This sequence was found in a man aged 18 to 30 in good health. Sequencing was done on a sample of naive CD4+ T cells from blood. The CDR3 nucleotides are TGCGCCAGCAGCCAAGATATGAACCAGGGCTACACCTTC. Translated: CASSQDMNQGYTF.